This is a list of T cell receptor beta chains from one sample in a study of shared clonotypes between healthy human individuals. The table came from immunoSEQ multiplex PCR; TCRdb's copy has only in-frame clones and leaves some out. The repertoire holds hundreds of thousands of clones, with 70% to 80% as singletons. Sequenced sample: PBMCs. The receptors were gathered from a woman in her forties in good health. Some clones in this sample may be carry-over from other donors' samples. CDR3s include the opening cysteine and the closing phenylalanine or tryptophan. D genes are given only for firm matches. For some rows the clone size is stated as once, few or many, or as a class when expanded; others skip it.

. | TRBJ2-2 | . | TRBV25-1 | CASSVGGGAGELFF | TGTGCCAGCAGTGTCGGGGGAGGAGCCGGGGAGCTGTTTTTT
. | TRBJ2-2 | . | TRBV10-3 | CAISNLQGTTPSTGELFF | TGTGCCATCAGTAACCTCCAGGGGACGACGCCGTCCACCGGGGAGCTGTTTTTT
. | TRBJ1-5 | . | TRBV27 | CASRGQPQHF | TGTGCCAGCAGAGGGCAGCCCCAGCATTTT
. | TRBJ1-1 | . | TRBV19 | CASKVAWKNTEAFF | TGTGCCAGTAAAGTCGCTTGGAAGAACACTGAAGCTTTCTTT
TRBD1 | TRBJ2-7 | many | TRBV19 | CASSTPGQKYEQYF | TGTGCCAGTAGTACCCCGGGACAGAAATACGAGCAGTACTTC
. | TRBJ2-2 | . | TRBV11-3 | CASSLVQTGELFF | TGTGCCAGCAGCCTCGTACAAACCGGGGAGCTGTTTTTT
. | TRBJ2-7 | . | TRBV5-6 | CASSWTLSKHYEQYF | TGTGCCAGCAGCTGGACATTGAGCAAGCACTACGAGCAGTACTTC
TRBD2 | TRBJ2-1 | . | TRBV28 | CASTRGRGLGNEQFF | TGTGCCAGCACCCGCGGGAGGGGGCTGGGCAATGAGCAGTTCTTC
TRBD2 | TRBJ2-7 | . | TRBV7-9 | CASSQDLGSGRDEQYF | TGTGCCAGCAGCCAAGATTTAGGGAGCGGGAGAGACGAGCAGTACTTC
. | TRBJ2-1 | . | TRBV9 | CASSFTGPSNEQFF | TGTGCCAGCAGCTTCACGGGACCAAGCAATGAGCAGTTCTTC
TRBD1 | TRBJ1-6 | . | TRBV28 | CASRGTGLSSYNSPLHF | TGTGCCAGCAGAGGGACAGGACTCAGCTCCTATAATTCACCCCTCCACTTT
. | TRBJ2-3 | once | TRBV19 | CASSIEQSGTDTQYF | TGTGCCAGTAGTATAGAACAGAGCGGCACAGATACGCAGTATTTT
. | TRBJ2-2 | . | TRBV1 | CTSSQGQGTGELFF | TGCACCAGCAGCCAAGGGCAGGGGACCGGGGAGCTGTTTTTT